Listed below are T cell receptor beta chains from one sample, sequenced in a study of molecular identifiers for immune sequencing clone quantification. A single record per CDR3 protein comes from TCRdb applying MiXCR to the PCR reads. The sample holds approximately 37,000 distinct CDR3 sequences, about 19% seen once. Input material: naive CD8+ T cells from blood, with Jurkat cell RNA spiked in. Receptors were obtained from a human donor in good health. Some libraries in this study had Jurkat cell RNA spiked in. Each CDR3 is given with its conserved first and last residue. A D gene is named only where the DNA matches it firmly. Not all rows give a size; the values are once, few, many and, for expanded clones, a class.

TRBJ1-1 | TRBV12-3/TRBV12-4 | - | - | CASRPPLRVFPESSTEASF | TGTGCCAGCAGACCCCCCTTAAGGGTTTTTCCCGAAAGTTCCACTGAAGCTTCCTTT
TRBJ1-5 | TRBV10-2 | many | - | CASSEYGYQPQHF | TGCGCCAGCAGTGAGTACGGGTATCAGCCCCAGCATTTT
TRBJ2-5 | TRBV7-8 | many | - | CASSRWETQYF | TGTGCCAGCTCCCGGTGGGAGACCCAGTACTTC
TRBJ2-7 | TRBV7-9 | many | - | CASSSRGRLEEQYF | TGTGCCAGCAGCTCAAGGGGCCGACTTGAGGAGCAGTACTTC
TRBJ2-3 | TRBV7-9 | many | - | CASSLEEVTQYF | TGTGCCAGCAGCTTAGAAGAGGTTACGCAGTATTTT
TRBJ2-3 | TRBV29-1 | medium-sized | TRBD1 | CSVEWTGSTDTQYF | TGCAGCGTTGAATGGACAGGGTCAACAGATACGCAGTATTTT
TRBJ2-2 | TRBV29-1 | - | - | CSVVFRGTGGLSF | TGCAGCGTTGTTTTCAGGGGCACCGGGGGGCTGTCTTTT
TRBJ1-1 | TRBV27 | many | TRBD1 | CASSQWTGRGTEAFF | TGTGCCAGCAGTCAATGGACAGGGCGTGGCACTGAAGCTTTCTTT
TRBJ2-3 | TRBV7-2 | once | TRBD2 | CASSLNFREGFTVTRYF | TGTGCCAGCAGCTTAAATTTCCGGGAGGGTTTCACAGTTACGCGGTATTTT
TRBJ2-6 | TRBV6-1 | - | - | CASGGGSGANVPTF | TGTGCCAGCGGGGGGGGCTCTGGGGCCAACGTCCCGACTTTC
TRBJ1-1 | TRBV7-9 | many | - | CASSLDAVLAFF | TGTGCCAGCAGCTTAGATGCAGTATTAGCTTTCTTT
TRBJ2-3 | TRBV28 | - | - | CASSFDGLTDTQYF | TGTGCCAGCAGTTTCGACGGTCTCACAGATACGCAGTATTTT
TRBJ2-3 | TRBV7-3 | many | - | CASSDHTDTQYF | TGTGCCAGCAGCGACCACACAGATACGCAGTATTTT
TRBJ1-1 | TRBV7-9 | many | - | CASSSERGQMNTEAFF | TGTGCCAGCAGCTCCGAACGGGGGCAGATGAACACTGAAGCTTTCTTT
TRBJ2-7 | TRBV5-8 | many | - | CASSPPGPYEQYF | TGTGCCAGCAGCCCACCCGGACCCTACGAGCAGTACTTC
TRBJ2-2 | TRBV12-3/TRBV12-4 | many | - | CASSWGPNTGELFF | TGTGCCAGCAGTTGGGGGCCAAACACCGGGGAGCTGTTTTTT
TRBJ2-6 | TRBV9 | - | - | CASSVGQSGANVPTF | TGTGCCAGCAGCGTAGGTCAATCTGGGGCCAACGTCCCGACTTTC
TRBJ1-1 | TRBV7-9 | many | - | CASSLSDREGMNTEAFF | TGTGCCAGCAGCTTATCCGATCGAGAGGGGATGAACACTGAAGCTTTCTTT
TRBJ2-3 | TRBV7-2 | - | - | CASSLKWDTQYF | TGTGCCAGCAGCTTAAAGTGGGATACGCAGTATTTT
TRBJ2-2 | TRBV19 | many | - | CASSIGGVNTGELFF | TGTGCCAGTAGTATAGGTGGGGTAAACACCGGGGAGCTGTTTTTT
TRBJ2-1 | TRBV5-1 | many | - | CASSPAGTRGNEQFF | TGCGCCAGCAGCCCGGCCGGGACCCGAGGAAATGAGCAGTTCTTC
TRBJ2-3 | TRBV28 | medium-sized | - | CASSFSWSADTQYF | TGTGCCAGCAGTTTCTCGTGGTCGGCAGATACGCAGTATTTT
TRBJ1-1 | TRBV12-3/TRBV12-4 | many | TRBD1 | CASSLSRMGRGHTEAFF | TGTGCCAGCAGTTTAAGTCGTATGGGCAGGGGGCACACTGAAGCTTTCTTT
TRBJ2-7 | TRBV4-3 | many | TRBD1 | CASGTGYPYEQYF | TGCGCCAGCGGGACAGGCTACCCCTACGAGCAGTACTTC
TRBJ2-7 | TRBV4-3 | many | - | CASSHGGAARSEQYF | TGCGCCAGCAGCCATGGTGGGGCCGCTAGATCGGAGCAGTACTTC
TRBJ2-5 | TRBV6-2/TRBV6-3 | many | - | CASSYWGQETQYF | TGTGCCAGCAGTTACTGGGGGCAAGAGACCCAGTACTTC
TRBJ2-3 | TRBV21-1 | many | - | CASSKSRGGRKNTDTQYF | TGTGCCAGCAGCAAATCACGCGGGGGGCGAAAGAACACAGATACGCAGTATTTT
TRBJ2-1 | TRBV4-1 | many | TRBD1 | CASSWDRGNNEQFF | TGCGCCAGCAGCTGGGACAGGGGAAACAATGAGCAGTTCTTC
TRBJ2-7 | TRBV19 | few | - | CASSIDEGYEQYF | TGTGCCAGTAGTATAGATGAAGGATACGAGCAGTACTTC
TRBJ2-3 | TRBV12-3/TRBV12-4 | few | TRBD2 | CASSSLGLARGTDTQYF | TGTGCCAGCAGTTCTCTCGGACTAGCGCGGGGCACAGATACGCAGTATTTT
TRBJ2-5 | TRBV25-1 | many | - | CASIGSGSKTQYF | TGTGCCAGCATAGGGTCCGGTTCGAAGACCCAGTACTTC
TRBJ1-1 | TRBV7-9 | many | - | CASCQGFATEAFF | TGTGCCAGCTGCCAGGGTTTTGCTACTGAAGCTTTCTTT
TRBJ2-1 | TRBV11-2 | many | - | CAGSLDPGNYNEQFF | TGTGCCGGCAGCTTAGACCCGGGGAACTACAATGAGCAGTTCTTC
TRBJ2-7 | TRBV20-1 | many | TRBD2 | CSAREPGLAGRGREQYF | TGCAGTGCTAGAGAACCGGGACTAGCGGGACGGGGCCGAGAGCAGTACTTC
TRBJ2-7 | TRBV20-1 | many | - | CSAHPPTSGSYEQYF | TGCAGTGCCCACCCCCCGACTAGTGGCTCCTACGAGCAGTACTTC
TRBJ2-2 | TRBV6-4 | many | - | CASSENRRELFF | TGTGCCAGCAGTGAAAACCGTCGGGAGCTGTTTTTT
TRBJ2-3 | TRBV5-1 | - | TRBD2 | CASSLSSGVYTDTQYF | TGCGCCAGCAGCTTGAGTAGCGGGGTGTACACAGATACGCAGTATTTT
TRBJ2-7 | TRBV27 | many | - | CASSFAGSGEQYF | TGTGCCAGCAGTTTTGCAGGGAGCGGCGAGCAGTACTTC
TRBJ1-1 | TRBV27 | many | TRBD1 | CASSLLTGTNTEAFF | TGTGCCAGCAGTTTATTGACAGGGACGAACACTGAAGCTTTCTTT
TRBJ1-3 | TRBV4-3 | many | - | CASSQYFTRDSGNTIYF | TGCGCCAGCAGCCAATATTTCACCCGAGACTCTGGAAACACCATATATTTT
TRBJ2-1 | TRBV4-1 | many | - | CASSHGPSGNEQFF | TGCGCCAGCAGCCACGGGCCCTCGGGGAATGAGCAGTTCTTC
TRBJ2-3 | TRBV28 | many | - | CASSILDTQYF | -
TRBJ2-1 | TRBV7-9 | many | TRBD2 | CASSAAGGSYNEQFF | TGTGCCAGCAGTGCGGCGGGGGGCTCCTACAATGAGCAGTTCTTC
TRBJ2-7 | TRBV6-5 | - | - | CASSYGEGANEQYF | TGTGCCAGCAGTTACGGTGAGGGAGCCAACGAGCAGTACTTC
TRBJ2-7 | TRBV2 | many | TRBD1 | CASSEGYSGTGGRLEQYF | TGTGCCAGCAGTGAAGGGTACTCCGGGACAGGGGGCCGACTGGAGCAGTACTTC
TRBJ2-2 | TRBV4-2 | many | TRBD1 | CASSQGSGTGLNTGELFF | TGTGCCAGCAGCCAAGGCAGCGGGACAGGGTTGAACACCGGGGAGCTGTTTTTT
TRBJ1-1 | TRBV7-6 | many | - | CASSLSAWENTEAFF | TGTGCCAGCAGCTTATCTGCCTGGGAGAACACTGAAGCTTTCTTT
TRBJ2-7 | TRBV6-2/TRBV6-3 | many | - | CASGTGDYEQYF | TGTGCCAGCGGAACAGGAGACTACGAGCAGTACTTC
TRBJ1-2 | TRBV7-8 | - | - | CASSSQGGYTF | TGTGCCAGCAGCTCCCAGGGAGGCTACACCTTC
TRBJ2-3 | TRBV28 | many | TRBD2 | CASSGGLAGAFVADTQYF | TGTGCCAGCAGTGGCGGACTAGCGGGAGCGTTTGTCGCAGATACGCAGTATTTT
TRBJ2-7 | TRBV7-9 | - | TRBD1 | CANSTTPGTGRGEQYF | TGTGCCAACAGCACCACCCCCGGGACAGGGAGAGGCGAGCAGTACTTC
TRBJ2-3 | TRBV11-2 | many | TRBD2 | CASSLLTAGATDTQYF | TGTGCCAGCAGCTTACTTACAGCGGGGGCCACAGATACGCAGTATTTT
TRBJ2-5 | TRBV29-1 | many | - | CSALQETQYF | TGCAGCGCCCTTCAAGAGACCCAGTACTTC
TRBJ2-7 | TRBV28 | medium-sized | - | CASSFSPRADEQYF | TGTGCCAGCAGTTTTAGTCCCAGGGCCGACGAGCAGTACTTC
TRBJ2-7 | TRBV5-6 | - | - | CASSSGRTGEQYF | TGTGCCAGCAGCTCTGGACGGACGGGTGAGCAGTACTTC
TRBJ2-1 | TRBV19 | many | - | CASSIVGNEQFF | TGTGCCAGTAGTATCGTGGGCAATGAGCAGTTCTTC